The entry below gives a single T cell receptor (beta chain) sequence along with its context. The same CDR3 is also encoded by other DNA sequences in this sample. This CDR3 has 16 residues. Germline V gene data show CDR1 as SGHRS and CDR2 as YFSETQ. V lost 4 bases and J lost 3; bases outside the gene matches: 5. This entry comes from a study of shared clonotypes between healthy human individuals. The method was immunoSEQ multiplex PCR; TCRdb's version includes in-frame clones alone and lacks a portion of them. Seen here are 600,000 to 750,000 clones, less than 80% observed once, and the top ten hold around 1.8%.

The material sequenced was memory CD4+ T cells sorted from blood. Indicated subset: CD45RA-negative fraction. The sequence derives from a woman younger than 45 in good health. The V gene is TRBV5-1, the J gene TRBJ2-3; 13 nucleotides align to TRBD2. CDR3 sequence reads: CASSLGLAGVTDTQYF. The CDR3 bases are TGCGCCAGCAGCCTCGGACTAGCGGGAGTAACAGATACGCAGTATTTT.